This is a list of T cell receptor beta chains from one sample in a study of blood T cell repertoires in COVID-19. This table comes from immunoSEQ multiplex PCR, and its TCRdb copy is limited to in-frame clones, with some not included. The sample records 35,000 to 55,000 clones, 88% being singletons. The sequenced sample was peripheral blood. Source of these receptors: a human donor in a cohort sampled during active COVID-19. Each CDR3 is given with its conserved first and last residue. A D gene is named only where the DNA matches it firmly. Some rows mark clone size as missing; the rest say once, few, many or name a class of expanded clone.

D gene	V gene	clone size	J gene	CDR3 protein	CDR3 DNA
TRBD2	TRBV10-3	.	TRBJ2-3	CAISEQLAGADTQYF	TGTGCCATCAGCGAACAACTAGCGGGGGCAGATACGCAGTATTTT
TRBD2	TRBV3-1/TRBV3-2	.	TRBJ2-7	CASSQARTSGTRAYEQYF	TGTGCCAGCAGCCAAGCTAGAACTAGCGGGACCCGGGCGTACGAGCAGTACTTC
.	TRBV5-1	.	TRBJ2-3	CASSLARHSTDTQYF	TGCGCCAGCAGCCTGGCCCGACATAGCACAGATACGCAGTATTTT
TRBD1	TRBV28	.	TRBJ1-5	CASRANRGAVSNQPQHF	TGTGCCAGCAGGGCTAACAGGGGAGCCGTTAGCAATCAGCCCCAGCATTTT
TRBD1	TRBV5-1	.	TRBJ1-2	CARSILTGGGYTF	TGCGCCCGCAGCATCCTGACAGGGGGGGGCTACACCTTC
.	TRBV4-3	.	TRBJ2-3	CASSQVRGAADTQYF	TGCGCCAGCAGCCAAGTCCGGGGGGCTGCAGATACGCAGTATTTT
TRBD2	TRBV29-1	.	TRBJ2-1	CSALGASGRGEQFF	TGCAGCGCTCTGGGGGCTAGCGGGAGAGGGGAGCAGTTCTTC
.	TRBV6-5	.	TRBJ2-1	CASSYNPANEQFF	TGTGCCAGCAGTTACAATCCTGCGAATGAGCAGTTCTTC
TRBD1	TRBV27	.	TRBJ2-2	CASRRPTGTAGELFF	TGTGCCAGCAGGAGACCGACAGGGACCGCCGGGGAGCTGTTTTTT
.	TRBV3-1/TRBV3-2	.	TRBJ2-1	CASSRGGTYNEQFF	TGTGCCAGCAGCCGTGGGGGCACCTACAATGAGCAGTTCTTC
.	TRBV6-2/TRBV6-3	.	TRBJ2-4	CASSYGGIQYF	TGTGCCAGCAGTTACGGGGGGATTCAGTACTTC
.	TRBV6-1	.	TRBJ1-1	CASSEFSGSEAFF	TGTGCCAGCAGTGAATTTTCAGGATCTGAAGCTTTCTTT
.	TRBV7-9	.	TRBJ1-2	CASSLAVANYGYTF	TGTGCCAGCAGCTTGGCGGTAGCTAACTATGGCTACACCTTC
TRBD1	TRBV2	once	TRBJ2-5	CASSGTGRETQYF	TGTGCCAGCAGCGGGACAGGGCGGGAGACCCAGTACTTC
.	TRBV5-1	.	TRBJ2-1	CASRRGSNEQFF	TGCGCCAGCAGAAGGGGGAGTAATGAGCAGTTCTTC
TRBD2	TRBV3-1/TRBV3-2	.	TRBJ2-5	CASSQDLLASGGGETQYF	TGTGCCAGCAGCCAAGATCTGCTCGCTAGCGGGGGTGGAGAGACCCAGTACTTC
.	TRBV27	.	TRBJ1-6	CASSFANSPLHF	TGTGCCAGCAGTTTTGCGAATTCACCCCTCCACTTT
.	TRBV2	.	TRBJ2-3	CASSPIPAADTQYF	TGTGCCAGCAGCCCCATCCCAGCGGCAGATACGCAGTATTTT
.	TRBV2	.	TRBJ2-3	CASRAGQGGDTQYF	TGTGCCAGCAGGGCAGGGCAAGGCGGAGATACGCAGTATTTT
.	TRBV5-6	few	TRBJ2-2	CASSLGLLLRELFF	TGTGCCAGCAGCTTGGGACTACTCCTCAGGGAGCTGTTTTTT
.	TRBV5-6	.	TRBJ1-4	CASSLTGLNNEKLFF	TGTGCCAGCAGCTTGACAGGGCTCAATAATGAAAAACTGTTTTTT
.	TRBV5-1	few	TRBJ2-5	CASSSSSALQETQYF	TGCGCCAGCAGCTCGAGTAGCGCCCTCCAAGAGACCCAGTACTTC
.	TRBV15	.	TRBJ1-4	CATSRDPVRPNEKLFF	TGTGCCACCAGCAGAGACCCAGTTCGTCCTAATGAAAAACTGTTTTTT
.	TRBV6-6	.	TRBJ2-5	CASRWGGGEYF	TGTGCCAGTAGATGGGGGGGCGGCGAGTACTTC
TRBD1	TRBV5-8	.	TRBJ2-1	CASSLGQGAHEQFF	TGTGCCAGCAGCTTGGGGCAGGGGGCCCATGAGCAGTTCTTC
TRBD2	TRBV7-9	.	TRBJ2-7	CASSSPGTRAYEQYF	TGTGCCAGCAGCTCACCCGGGACTAGAGCCTACGAGCAGTACTTC
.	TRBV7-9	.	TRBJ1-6	CASSPSNRGSPLHF	TGTGCCAGCAGCCCTAGTAATAGGGGTTCCCCCCTCCACTTT
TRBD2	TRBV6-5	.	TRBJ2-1	CASNSGSSYNEQFF	TGTGCCAGCAATAGCGGGAGCTCCTACAATGAGCAGTTCTTC
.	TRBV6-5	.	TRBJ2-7	CASSLGDRPEQYF	TGTGCCAGCAGTTTGGGTGACAGGCCCGAGCAGTACTTC
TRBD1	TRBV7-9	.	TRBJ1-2	CASSRTGQSLVGYTF	TGTGCCAGCAGCCGTACGGGACAGTCTCTGGTTGGCTACACCTTC
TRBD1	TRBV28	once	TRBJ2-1	CASRTGVGDEQFF	TGTGCCAGCAGGACAGGGGTAGGCGATGAGCAGTTCTTC
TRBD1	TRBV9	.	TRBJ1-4	CASSEGTGTNEKLFF	TGTGCCAGCAGCGAGGGGACAGGGACTAATGAAAAACTGTTTTTT
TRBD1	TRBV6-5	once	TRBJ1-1	CASISGQGGTEAFF	TGTGCCAGCATATCGGGACAGGGAGGCACTGAAGCTTTCTTT
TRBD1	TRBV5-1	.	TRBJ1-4	CASCDLTGGCEKLFF	TGCGCCAGCTGTGACCTGACAGGGGGCTGTGAAAAACTGTTTTTT
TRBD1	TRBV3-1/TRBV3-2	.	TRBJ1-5	CASSQAGGTGKPQHF	TGTGCCAGCAGCCAGGCAGGGGGTACGGGTAAGCCCCAGCATTTT
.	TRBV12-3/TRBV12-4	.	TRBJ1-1	CASADEETEAFF	TGTGCCAGCGCCGACGAGGAGACTGAAGCTTTCTTT
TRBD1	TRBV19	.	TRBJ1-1	CASSGHRGTEAFF	TGTGCCAGTAGTGGGCACAGGGGCACTGAAGCTTTCTTT
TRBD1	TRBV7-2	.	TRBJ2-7	CASSFTGTVPSYEQYF	TGTGCCAGCAGCTTCACCGGGACAGTTCCCTCCTACGAGCAGTACTTC
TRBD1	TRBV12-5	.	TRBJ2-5	CASGRGQGQETQYF	TGTGCTAGTGGCCGTGGACAGGGGCAAGAGACCCAGTACTTC
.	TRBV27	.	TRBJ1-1	CASSLVLTWGAEAFF	TGTGCCAGCAGTTTAGTCCTAACCTGGGGGGCTGAAGCTTTCTTT
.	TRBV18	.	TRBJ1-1	CASSRFQGTAEMNTEAFF	TGTGCCAGCTCTCGGTTCCAGGGGACGGCGGAGATGAACACTGAAGCTTTCTTT